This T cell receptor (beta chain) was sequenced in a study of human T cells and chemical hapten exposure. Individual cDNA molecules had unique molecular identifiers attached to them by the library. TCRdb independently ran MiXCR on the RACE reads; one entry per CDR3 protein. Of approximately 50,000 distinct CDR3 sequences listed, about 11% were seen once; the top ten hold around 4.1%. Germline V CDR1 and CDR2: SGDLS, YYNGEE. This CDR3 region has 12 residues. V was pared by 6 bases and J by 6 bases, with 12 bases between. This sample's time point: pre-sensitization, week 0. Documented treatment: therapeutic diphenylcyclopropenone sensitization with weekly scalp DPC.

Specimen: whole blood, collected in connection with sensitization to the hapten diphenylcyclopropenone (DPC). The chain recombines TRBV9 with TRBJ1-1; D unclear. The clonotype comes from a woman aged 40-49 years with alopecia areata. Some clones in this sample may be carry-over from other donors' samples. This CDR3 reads CASNQPGAEAFF. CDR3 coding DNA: TGTGCCAGCAACCAGCCGGGCGCTGAAGCTTTCTTT.